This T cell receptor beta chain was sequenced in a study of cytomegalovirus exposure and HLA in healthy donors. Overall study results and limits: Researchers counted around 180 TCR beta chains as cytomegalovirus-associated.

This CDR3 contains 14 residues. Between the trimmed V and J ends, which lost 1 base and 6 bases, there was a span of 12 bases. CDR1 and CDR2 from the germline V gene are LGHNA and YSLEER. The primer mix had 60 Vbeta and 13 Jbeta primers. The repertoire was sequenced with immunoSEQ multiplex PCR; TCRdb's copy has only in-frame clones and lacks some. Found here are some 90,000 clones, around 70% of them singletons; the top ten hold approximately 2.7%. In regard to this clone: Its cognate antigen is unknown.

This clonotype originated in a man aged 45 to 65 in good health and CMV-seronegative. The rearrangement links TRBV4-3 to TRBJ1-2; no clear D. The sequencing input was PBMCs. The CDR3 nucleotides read TGCGCCAGCAGCCAAGGCCGGATACTAGATGGCTACACCTTC. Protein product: CASSQGRILDGYTF.